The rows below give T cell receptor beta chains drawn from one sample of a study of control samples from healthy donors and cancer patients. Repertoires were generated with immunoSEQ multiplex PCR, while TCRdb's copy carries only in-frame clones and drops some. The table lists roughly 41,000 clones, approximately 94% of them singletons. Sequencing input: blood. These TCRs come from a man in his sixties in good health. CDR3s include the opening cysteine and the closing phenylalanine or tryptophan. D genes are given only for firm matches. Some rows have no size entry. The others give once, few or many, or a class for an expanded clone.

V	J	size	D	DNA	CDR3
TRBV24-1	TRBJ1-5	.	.	TGTGCCACCAGTGATTCAAGGGGGGCTCTTAGCAATCAGCCCCAGCATTTT	CATSDSRGALSNQPQHF
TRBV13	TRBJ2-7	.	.	TGTGCCAGCAGCCCTAGGAGCTCCTACGAGCAGTACTTC	CASSPRSSYEQYF
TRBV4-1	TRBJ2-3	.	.	TGCGCCAGCAGCCTTGGAGTCGGTGCCACAGATACGCAGTATTTT	CASSLGVGATDTQYF
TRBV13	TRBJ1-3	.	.	TGTGCCAGCAGACCGGACGGCGACTCTGGAAACACCATATATTTT	CASRPDGDSGNTIYF
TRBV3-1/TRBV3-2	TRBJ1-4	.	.	TGTGCCAGCAGCCAAACCTCAACTAATGAAAAACTGTTTTTT	CASSQTSTNEKLFF
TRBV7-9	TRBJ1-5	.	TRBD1	TGTGCCAGCAGCCGGGGACAGGCGAGCAATCAGCCCCAGCATTTT	CASSRGQASNQPQHF
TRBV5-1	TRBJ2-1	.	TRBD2	TGCGCCAGCAGCTTGAGACTAGCGGGAGATGAGCAGTTCTTC	CASSLRLAGDEQFF
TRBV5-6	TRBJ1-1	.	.	TGTGCCAGCAGCTTGAAGTTTTCGTGGAACACTGAAGCTTTCTTT	CASSLKFSWNTEAFF
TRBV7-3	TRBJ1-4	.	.	TGTGCCAGCAGCTTAAGTCCAATGGGTGAAAAACTGTTTTTT	CASSLSPMGEKLFF
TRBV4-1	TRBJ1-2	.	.	TGCGCCAGCAGCCAAGGGGGGGGCTTTGACTATGGCTACACCTTC	CASSQGGGFDYGYTF
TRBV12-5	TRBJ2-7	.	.	TGTGCTAGTGGTCGGGGGCGGGATTTCAACGGGTACGAGCAGTACTTC	CASGRGRDFNGYEQYF
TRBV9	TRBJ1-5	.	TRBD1	TGTGCCAGCAGCGAGACAGGGGGCGCGGATCAGCCCCAGCATTTT	CASSETGGADQPQHF
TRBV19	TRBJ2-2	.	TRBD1	TGTGCCAGTAGTTTAGGACAGGGAAACACCGGGGAGCTGTTTTTT	CASSLGQGNTGELFF
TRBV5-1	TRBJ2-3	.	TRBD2	TGCGCCAGCAGCTTTACTAGCGCGAGCACAGATACGCAGTATTTT	CASSFTSASTDTQYF
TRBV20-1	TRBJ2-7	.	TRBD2	TGCAGTGCTAGTGTCCTTGGCGGGAGGGCCTTAAGCGAGCAGTACTTC	CSASVLGGRALSEQYF
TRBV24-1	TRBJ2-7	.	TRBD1	TGTGCCACCAGTGACCCGGCGACAGGGGGCCACTACGAGCAGTACTTC	CATSDPATGGHYEQYF
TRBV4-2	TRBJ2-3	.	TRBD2	TGTGCCAGCAGCCAGGCTGCTAGCGGCGAGGCTAGCACAGATACGCAGTATTTT	CASSQAASGEASTDTQYF
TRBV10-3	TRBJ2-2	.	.	TGTGCCATCAAAGCAGGGTCCACCGGGGAGCTGTTTTTT	CAIKAGSTGELFF
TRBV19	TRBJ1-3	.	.	TGTGCCAGTAGTAGTACTAGCTCTGGAAACACCATATATTTT	CASSSTSSGNTIYF
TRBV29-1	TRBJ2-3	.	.	TGCAGCGTTGAAGGCCCCTACACAGATACGCAGTATTTT	CSVEGPYTDTQYF
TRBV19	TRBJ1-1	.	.	TGTGCCAGTAGCAATACAGGGTTTGGCACTGAAGCTTTCTTT	CASSNTGFGTEAFF
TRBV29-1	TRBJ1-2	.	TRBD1	TGCAGCGTAGTGCAGGGGGCGCGGGATGGCTACACCTTC	CSVVQGARDGYTF
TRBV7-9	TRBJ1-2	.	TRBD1	TGTGCCAGCAGCTTAGGAACAGGGGACTATGGCTACACCTTC	CASSLGTGDYGYTF
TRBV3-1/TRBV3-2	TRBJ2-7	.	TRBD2	TGTGCCAGCAGCCAAGTTGCTAGCGGGATTTTTTACGAGCAGTACTTC	CASSQVASGIFYEQYF
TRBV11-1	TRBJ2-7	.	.	TGTGCCAGCAGCCGGACAGCCTACGAGCAGTACTTC	CASSRTAYEQYF
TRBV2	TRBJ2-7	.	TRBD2	TGTGCCAGCACCGGACTAGCGGGTTCCTACGAGCAGTACTTC	CASTGLAGSYEQYF
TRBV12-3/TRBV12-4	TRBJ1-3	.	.	TGTGCCAGCGCCCTTGGAAACACCATATATTTT	CASALGNTIYF
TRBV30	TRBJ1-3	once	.	TGTGCCTGGAGTGTAGGGGACACCATATATTTT	CAWSVGDTIYF
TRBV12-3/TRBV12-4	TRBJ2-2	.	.	TGTGCCAGCACCACAACTGCCGGGCTGTTTTTT	CASTTTAGLFF
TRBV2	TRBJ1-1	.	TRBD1	TGTGCCAGCGGGGACAGGGGAGGGTACACTGAAGCTTTCTTT	CASGDRGGYTEAFF
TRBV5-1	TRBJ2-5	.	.	TGCGCCAGCAGCTTGGAGGGGGGGGCGAGGGAGACCCAGTACTTC	CASSLEGGARETQYF
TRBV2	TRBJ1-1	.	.	TGTGCCAGCAGGCTTACAGGGAACACTGAAGCTTTCTTT	CASRLTGNTEAFF
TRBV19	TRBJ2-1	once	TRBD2	TGTGCCAGTAGTATAGCGGGAGGGCTCAACAATGAGCAGTTCTTC	CASSIAGGLNNEQFF
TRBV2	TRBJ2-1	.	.	TGTGCCAGCAACGAAAGGTCCTCCTACGACAATGAGCAGTTCTTC	CASNERSSYDNEQFF
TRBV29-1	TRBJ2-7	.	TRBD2	TGCAGCGTGCCGGGACTAGCGGACTACGAGCAGTACTTC	CSVPGLADYEQYF
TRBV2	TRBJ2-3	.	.	TGTGCCAGCAGCCAGGGGTACACAGATACGCAGTATTTT	CASSQGYTDTQYF
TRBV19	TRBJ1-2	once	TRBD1	TGTGCCAGTAGTATAGCGGCCGGGACAGGGGTTAACTATGGCTACACCTTC	CASSIAAGTGVNYGYTF
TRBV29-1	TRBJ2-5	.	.	TGCAGCGTTGAAGATTCGCAGGGGGGGGAGACCCAGTACTTC	CSVEDSQGGETQYF
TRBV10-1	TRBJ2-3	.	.	TGCGCCAGCAGTAACCAGGAGATCACAGATACGCAGTATTTT	CASSNQEITDTQYF
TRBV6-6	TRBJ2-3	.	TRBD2	TGTGCCAGCAGTACCGGGACTAGCGGGAGGGGGAATACGCAGTATTTT	CASSTGTSGRGNTQYF
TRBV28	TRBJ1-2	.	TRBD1	TGTGCCAGCACAGACAGGGGGCAAGGCTACACCTTC	CASTDRGQGYTF
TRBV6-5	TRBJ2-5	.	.	TGTGCCAGCAGCTCCCATGTGGCCCGGAGAGAGACCCAGTACTTC	CASSSHVARRETQYF
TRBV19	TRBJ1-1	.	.	TGTGCCAGTAGTCCCCGCCGGAGCAGGGAAGCTGAAGCTTTCTTT	CASSPRRSREAEAFF
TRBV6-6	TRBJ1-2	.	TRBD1	TGTGCCAGCAGTTTTTCGGGACAGCTCAACTATGGCTACACCTTC	CASSFSGQLNYGYTF
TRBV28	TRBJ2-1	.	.	TGTGCCAGCTTAGAAACGGGGACGGACAATGAGCAGTTCTTC	CASLETGTDNEQFF